The present T cell receptor (beta chain) was sequenced within a study of shared clonotypes between healthy human individuals. Study as a whole: There were three CD4 naive, three CD4 memory, two CD8 naive and one CD8 memory plates per donor.

Produced via immunoSEQ multiplex PCR; TCRdb's table is partial and in-frame only. The sample consists of roughly 2 million clones, approximately 95% of them appearing once. The germline gives CDR1 LGHNA, CDR2 YSLEER. This CDR3 spans 17 amino acids. V lost 0 bases and J 13 bases, leaving 24 bases between the germline ends. This chain joins TRBV4-3 and TRBJ1-4; D remains unclear. The receptor was derived from a man in his late teens or twenties in good health. Material: naive CD4+ T cells sorted from blood. Sample subset: CD45RA+ positively selected. The CDR3 nucleotides read TGCGCCAGCAGCCAAGATAGAAAGGGATCGACGCCTGGAAGACTGTTTTTT. It is translated as CASSQDRKGSTPGRLFF.